Each of the 22 T cell receptor beta chains below was sequenced from the same sample in a study of cytomegalovirus exposure and HLA in healthy donors. Use of 60 Vbeta and 13 Jbeta primers characterized the PCR. Here immunoSEQ multiplex PCR was the method, and the copy in TCRdb shows in-frame clones only, minus some. This sample has roughly 120,000 clones; around four fifths occur once, and the top ten carry approximately 1%. The sample was PBMCs. The receptors were sampled from a human donor in good health.

The chain uses TRBV5-1 and TRBJ2-3; TRBD1 agrees at 9 bases. Germline values: CDR1 SGHRS, CDR2 YFSETQ. V lost 7 bases, J lost 4 bases, and 13 bases stayed unmatched. The CDR3 has 16 residues. CDR3 bases: TGCGCCAGCGAACGTGATGGGACAGGGTTTTCAGATACGCAGTATTTT. As protein: CASERDGTGFSDTQYF.

The chain employs TRBV6-1 and TRBJ2-1; TRBD2 agrees at 7 bases. The germline V gene has CDR1 MNHNS and CDR2 SASEGT. The CDR3 consists of 14 residues. The J segment lost 8 bases and the V segment lost 5 bases, leaving 9 bases of the junction unmatched. CDR3 nucleotides: TGTGCCAGCAGTCAATCGACTAGCTCCCATGAGCAGTTCTTC. As protein: CASSQSTSSHEQFF.

This chain joins TRBV9 and TRBJ2-7; maybe TRBD1 (7 bases). CDR1 and CDR2 from the germline V gene are SGDLS and YYNGEE. The CDR3 consists of 13 residues. V was trimmed by 0 bases and J by 7 bases, leaving 11 bases between them. The CDR3 DNA follows: TGTGCCAGCAGCGTAGGACCAGGGGGGGAGCAGTACTTC. Translated: CASSVGPGGEQYF.

V usage is TRBV11-2 and J usage is TRBJ2-1; 8 bases agree with TRBD2. Trimming took 6 bases from V and 7 from J; bases not matched to a gene: 14. The CDR3 contains 16 residues. Per germline, CDR1 SGHAT and CDR2 FQNNGV. This CDR3 is CASSQTGVAGFNEQFF. The CDR3 bases are TGTGCCAGCAGTCAGACTGGGGTAGCGGGGTTTAATGAGCAGTTCTTC. Looking up the rest from reference TRBV11-2 and TRBJ2-1 gives the full variable domain: EAGVAQSPRYKIIEKRQSVAFWCNPISGHATLYWYQQILGQGPKLLIQFQNNGVVDDSQLPKDRFSAERLKGVDSTLKIQPAKLEDSAVYLCASSQTGVAGFNEQFFGPGTRLTVL.

The chain couples TRBV27 to TRBJ2-5, with 10 nucleotides matching TRBD1. J was trimmed by 4 bases and V by 8 bases; bases with no gene match: 13. Looked up from germline, CDR1 is MNHEY and CDR2 is SMNVEV (reference sequence). This CDR3 is 16 amino acids long. The CDR3 spells CASADFGQGVTETQYF. As DNA, the CDR3 is TGTGCCAGCGCTGACTTCGGACAGGGGGTAACAGAGACCCAGTACTTC.

This clone was counted once. This chain connects TRBV6-4 to TRBJ2-1, with 7 bases that match TRBD1. The CDR3 sequence is 14 residues long. V was clipped by 0 bases and J by 8 bases; unmatched bases: 4. The germline CDR1 and CDR2 sequences are MRHNA and SNTAGT. CDR3 coding DNA: TGTGCCAGCAGTGACTCAGGGGGCAAGGATGAGCAGTTCTTC. It specifies CASSDSGGKDEQFF.

The chain recombines TRBV7-8 with TRBJ1-4, with 9 nucleotides matching TRBD1. CDR3 length equals 14 residues. V shed 2 bases and J 7 bases; nucleotides not matched to a gene: 2. From germline, CDR1 is SGHVS and CDR2 FQNEAQ. The CDR3 sequence is CASSLRDRVEKLFF. Here the CDR3 DNA reads TGTGCCAGCAGCTTAAGGGACAGGGTTGAAAAACTGTTTTTT.

The chain is built from TRBV6-5 and TRBJ2-1; the D gene is possibly TRBD1 (5 bases). In germline, CDR1 is MNHEY, CDR2 SVGAGI. The V and J ends lost 6 bases and 10 bases respectively, with 22 bases between them. This CDR3 spans 15 amino acids. DNA of the CDR3: TGTGCCAGCAGCGACAGTCTAAATCCTACCGGGGAGCAGTTCTTC. It is translated as CASSDSLNPTGEQFF.

This rearrangement joins TRBV14 to TRBJ1-1; no clear D gene. Germline CDR1 SGHDN, CDR2 FVKESK. Trimming removed 6 bases from V and 1 base from J, with 12 bases in between. The CDR3 is made up of 14 amino acids. CDR3: CASSQSRGNTEAFF. CDR3 bases: TGTGCCAGCAGTCAGTCCCGGGGGAACACTGAAGCTTTCTTT.

This clone was recorded a few times. V gene TRBV5-5 combines with J gene TRBJ1-1; D gene unclear. V was cut by 5 bases and J by 0 bases, with 17 bases left in between. CDR1 and CDR2 (germline): SGHKS, YYEKEE (reference sequence). The CDR3 has 16 amino acids. The DNA of the CDR3 is TGTGCCAGCAGGGAGGACGGATTTTTCATGAACACTGAAGCTTTCTTT. It is translated as CASREDGFFMNTEAFF. Drawing the rest from reference TRBV5-5 and TRBJ1-1, the complete variable domain is DAGVTQSPTHLIKTRGQQVTLRCSPISGHKSVSWYQQVLGQGPQFIFQYYEKEERGRGNFPDRFSARQFPNYSSELNVNALLLGDSALYLCASREDGFFMNTEAFFGQGTRLTVV.

CDR3 bases: TGTGCCAGCAGCCTTGATAGAAGGACAGGGGTCGCCAACACTGAAGCTTTCTTT. Its protein is CASSLDRRTGVANTEAFF. The chain combines TRBV28 with TRBJ1-1, with 9 nucleotides matching TRBD1. Unmatched junction bases numbered 16, after V lost 6 bases and J lost 2 bases. Germline V lookup: CDR1 MDHEN, CDR2 SYDVKM. The CDR3 is made up of 18 amino acids.

V is TRBV27 and J is TRBJ1-5; 7 bases align to TRBD1. The V segment lost 5 bases and the J segment 4 bases; nucleotides outside the gene matches: 8. CDR1 is MNHEY, CDR2 SMNVEV, per germline (reference sequence). The CDR3 is 15 residues long. The CDR3 nucleotides are TGTGCCAGCAGTCAAAACCCAGGGGGTAATCAGCCCCAGCATTTT. Translation: CASSQNPGGNQPQHF.

The CDR3 here is CAISESFKSSYNEQFF. Here the CDR3 DNA reads TGTGCCATCAGTGAATCCTTTAAGAGCTCCTACAATGAGCAGTTCTTC. This chain uses TRBV10-3 with TRBJ2-1; D ambiguous. Trimming took off 3 bases at V and 0 bases at J, with 12 bases between the two ends. The CDR3 extends over 16 amino acids. CDR1 and CDR2 (germline): ENHRY, SYGVKD.

The CDR3, as DNA: TGTGCCAGTAGTCCCGGACAACTTCTGTTTTCACCCCTCCACTTT. It translates to CASSPGQLLFSPLHF. The V call is TRBV19, the J call TRBJ1-6, with TRBD1 as a possible D gene (5 bases). Germline CDR1 and CDR2: LNHDA and SQIVND (reference sequence). The V end lost 5 bases, the J end lost 9 bases, and 17 bases lay between the germline ends. The CDR3 has 15 amino acids.

In this sample, this clone turned up once. The chain couples TRBV15 to TRBJ2-5, with D possibly being TRBD1 (5 bases). The end of the DNA is better explained by TRBJ2-7, so the J call may be wrong. The CDR3 is 14 amino acids. Germline assignment: CDR1 LNHNV and CDR2 YYDKDF (reference sequence). The chain's CDR3 is CATSRAGQGVEQYF. CDR3 nucleotides: TGTGCCACCAGCAGAGCCGGACAAGGAGTCGAGCAGTACTTC.

This clone has a handful of counts. The chain uses TRBV2 and TRBJ2-7; 11 nucleotides line up with TRBD2. This CDR3 is 15 amino acids long. CDR1 and CDR2 (germline): SNHLY, FYNNEI. The V gene end was trimmed by 2 bases and the J gene end by 4 bases; junction bases not matched to a gene: 4. The CDR3 sequence is CASSERLAGLYEQYF. The CDR3 nucleotides read TGTGCCAGCAGTGAAAGACTAGCGGGGTTGTACGAGCAGTACTTC.

The gene calls are TRBV5-1 and TRBJ2-7, with 9 bases lining up with TRBD1. Trimming at V came to 4 bases and at J to 4 bases, leaving 15 bases not matched to a gene. The CDR3 spans 17 residues. Per the germline V gene, CDR1 is SGHRS and CDR2 is YFSETQ. CDR3 DNA: TGCGCCAGCAGCCCAGGGTTCCGGGACAGGGTGAATTACGAGCAGTACTTC. Translation: CASSPGFRDRVNYEQYF.

V is TRBV27 and J is TRBJ2-2, with D uncertain. V lost 3 bases, J lost 6 bases, and 5 bases lay in between. Germline V gene lookup returns CDR1 MNHEY and CDR2 SMNVEV (reference sequence). The CDR3 covers 12 residues. CDR3 DNA sequence: TGTGCCAGCAGTTTTCCAGCCGGGGAGCTGTTTTTT. This codes for CASSFPAGELFF.

This chain uses TRBV6-1 with TRBJ2-5; TRBD1 aligns across 7 bases. Gene TRBJ2-7 matches the end of the DNA better, so the J call may be wrong. CDR3 length equals 16 residues. The germline gives CDR1 MNHNS, CDR2 SASEGT. This CDR3 is CASSEAGTAYYYEQYF. The CDR3 bases are TGTGCCAGCAGTGAAGCTGGGACAGCTTACTACTACGAGCAGTACTTC.

The CDR3 DNA reads as TGTGCCAGCAGCCAAAGGGTAGAGGGAGAAGCTTTCTTT. Protein sequence: CASSQRVEGEAFF. The chain has TRBV2 and TRBJ1-1; D is unclear. V lost 6 bases and J 8 bases, leaving 16 bases between the germline ends. This CDR3 is built from 13 residues. Germline V gene data show CDR1 as SNHLY and CDR2 as FYNNEI. The full variable domain, with the rest looked up from reference TRBV2 and TRBJ1-1, is EPEVTQTPSHQVTQMGQEVILRCVPISNHLYFYWYRQILGQKVEFLVSFYNNEISEKSEIFDDQFSVERPDGSNFTLKIRSTKLEDSAMYFCASSQRVEGEAFFGQGTRLTVV.

The J gene is TRBJ1-5, the V gene TRBV27; D might be TRBD1 (5 bases). This CDR3 is built from 15 residues. CDR1 MNHEY and CDR2 SMNVEV come from the germline V gene (reference sequence). V was pared by 6 bases and J by 7 bases, with 19 bases between. The CDR3 sequence is CASRSPLGENQPQHF. The CDR3, as DNA: TGTGCCAGCAGATCTCCCCTAGGGGAAAACCAGCCCCAGCATTTT.

The rearrangement joins TRBV6-1 to TRBJ1-3; maybe TRBD1 (6 bases). The CDR3 extends over 14 amino acids. V gave up 9 bases and J gave up 0 bases, with 12 bases separating them. From germline, CDR1 is MNHNS and CDR2 SASEGT. The CDR3 reads CASQHRASGNTIYF. The CDR3 nucleotides are TGTGCCAGTCAACACAGGGCCTCTGGAAACACCATATATTTT.